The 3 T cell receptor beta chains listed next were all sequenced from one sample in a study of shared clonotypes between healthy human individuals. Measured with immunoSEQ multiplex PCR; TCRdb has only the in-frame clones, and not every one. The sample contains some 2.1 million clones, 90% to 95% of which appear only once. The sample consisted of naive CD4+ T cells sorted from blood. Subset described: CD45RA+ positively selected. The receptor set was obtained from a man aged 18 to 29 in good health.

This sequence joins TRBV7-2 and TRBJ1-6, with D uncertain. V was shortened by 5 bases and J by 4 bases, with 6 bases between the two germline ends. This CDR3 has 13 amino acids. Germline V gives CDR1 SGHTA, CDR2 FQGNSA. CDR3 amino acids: CASSGRYNSPLHF. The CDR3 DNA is TGTGCCAGCAGCGGAAGATATAATTCACCCCTCCACTTT.

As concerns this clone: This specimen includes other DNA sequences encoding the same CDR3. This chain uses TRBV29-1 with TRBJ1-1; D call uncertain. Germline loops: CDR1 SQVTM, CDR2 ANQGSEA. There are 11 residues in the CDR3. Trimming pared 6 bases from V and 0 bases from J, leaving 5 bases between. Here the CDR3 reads CSVDVNTEAFF. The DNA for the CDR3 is TGCAGCGTCGACGTGAACACTGAAGCTTTCTTT.

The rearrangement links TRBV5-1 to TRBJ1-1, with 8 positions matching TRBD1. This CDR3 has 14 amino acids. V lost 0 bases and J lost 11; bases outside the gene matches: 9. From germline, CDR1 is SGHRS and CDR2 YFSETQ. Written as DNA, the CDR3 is TGCGCCAGCAGCTTGGAGCCGACAGGGGTCGGGGCTTTCTTT. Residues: CASSLEPTGVGAFF.